This T cell receptor (beta chain) is drawn from a study of blood T cell repertoires in COVID-19. V shed 0 bases and J shed 3 bases, with 10 bases lying between them. This CDR3 has 14 residues. CDR1 SGHRS and CDR2 YFSETQ come from the germline V gene. In the authors' methods: Cell counts per sample came from amplifying reference gene primers. Generated by immunoSEQ multiplex PCR, the TCRdb table keeps only in-frame clones and is missing some. Clone size and V and J calls were adopted from that table, with D and trimming inferred from the DNA. The sample consists of roughly 190,000 clones, 81% of them appearing once.

This sequence originates from a woman in her 40s with COVID-19, enrolled during active disease. Sample: peripheral blood. V and J are TRBV5-1 and TRBJ2-7, with D possibly TRBD2 on 6 matching bases. The CDR3 sequence: CASSLGTSSYEQYF. Written as DNA, the CDR3 is TGCGCCAGCAGCTTGGGAACTAGCAGCTACGAGCAGTACTTC.